Each of the 22 T cell receptor beta chains below was sequenced from the same sample in a study of cytomegalovirus exposure and HLA in healthy donors. In the PCR, 60 Vbeta and 13 Jbeta primers were used. Repertoires were generated with immunoSEQ multiplex PCR, while TCRdb's copy carries only in-frame clones and drops some. The data show around 25,000 clones, roughly three quarters seen once. Sequenced: PBMCs. The receptors were gathered from a male donor in good health and CMV-seronegative.

V and J are TRBV4-1 and TRBJ1-1; D ambiguous. CDR3 length: 16 amino acids. The V end lost 0 bases, the J end lost 0 bases, and 11 bases lay between the germline ends. Looked up from germline, CDR1 is MGHRA and CDR2 is YSYEKL. The DNA of the CDR3 is TGCGCCAGCAGCCAAGACAGGCAGGTTATGAACACTGAAGCTTTCTTT. This encodes CASSQDRQVMNTEAFF.

The chain joins TRBV28 to TRBJ1-5, with D unresolved. Germline lookup yields CDR1 MDHEN and CDR2 SYDVKM. V was trimmed by 3 bases and J by 2 bases, leaving 11 bases between them. This CDR3 region has 15 residues. CDR3 in amino acids: CASSFWRRGNQPQHF. Here the CDR3 DNA reads TGTGCCAGCAGTTTTTGGCGGAGGGGCAATCAGCCCCAGCATTTT.

The chain couples TRBV11-2 to TRBJ2-7, with a weak D call TRBD1 (5 bases). Germline-derived CDR1 and CDR2 are SGHAT and FQNNGV. This CDR3 region has 14 residues. V was shortened by 1 base and J by 2 bases, with 9 bases between the two germline ends. The DNA for the CDR3 is TGTGCCAGCAGCTTAGCAGGGCTCCCCTACGAGCAGTACTTC. The encoded protein is CASSLAGLPYEQYF.

This chain links TRBV7-3 with TRBJ2-6; possibly TRBD1 for D (5 bases). The CDR3 runs 17 residues. Germline V gives CDR1 SGHTA, CDR2 FQGTGA. V lost 5 bases to trimming and J lost 0 bases, with 14 bases between them. CDR3 amino acids: CASSLDSPNSGANVLTF. The CDR3 DNA is TGTGCCAGCAGCCTAGACAGCCCAAACTCTGGGGCCAACGTCCTGACTTTC. Complete variable domain (other parts from reference TRBV7-3 and TRBJ2-6): GAGVSQTPSNKVTEKGKYVELRCDPISGHTALYWYRQSLGQGPEFLIYFQGTGAADDSGLPNDRFFAVRPEGSVSTLKIQRTERGDSAVYLCASSLDSPNSGANVLTFGAGSRLTVL.

The V gene is TRBV14, the J gene TRBJ2-1; 10 bases match TRBD2. CDR3 size: 17 residues. Losses at the gene ends were 0 bases for V and 3 bases for J; bases not matched to a gene: 5. The germline V gene has CDR1 SGHDN and CDR2 FVKESK. In nucleotides, the CDR3 is TGTGCCAGCAGCCAAGAACTAGCGGGGCCTGGCTACAATGAGCAGTTCTTC. As protein: CASSQELAGPGYNEQFF.

CDR3 region: CASSLDSFSGNTIYF. As DNA, the CDR3 is TGTGCCAGCAGCTTAGACAGTTTCTCTGGAAACACCATATATTTT. The V call is TRBV11-2, the J call TRBJ1-3; D is undetermined. V was trimmed by 0 bases and J by 0 bases, leaving 6 bases between them. This CDR3 has 15 residues. Germline loops: CDR1 SGHAT, CDR2 FQNNGV. Drawing the rest from reference TRBV11-2 and TRBJ1-3, the complete variable domain is EAGVAQSPRYKIIEKRQSVAFWCNPISGHATLYWYQQILGQGPKLLIQFQNNGVVDDSQLPKDRFSAERLKGVDSTLKIQPAKLEDSAVYLCASSLDSFSGNTIYFGEGSWLTVV.

This chain uses TRBV28 with TRBJ2-7; possible D gene TRBD2, 6 bases. Per the germline V gene, CDR1 is MDHEN and CDR2 is SYDVKM. Trimming removed 2 bases from V and 3 bases from J, with 14 bases in between. CDR3 length: 15 amino acids. The DNA for the CDR3 is TGTGCCAGCAGTTTACCGATGGGACTTCTCTACGAGCAGTACTTC. Its protein product is CASSLPMGLLYEQYF.

Only one count was recorded for this clone. J is TRBJ2-1 and V is TRBV7-8, with 8 positions matching TRBD2. J gave up 6 bases and V 5 bases, and 12 bases lay outside the gene matches. The CDR3 extends over 16 amino acids. Germline V gene sequence: CDR1 SGHVS, CDR2 FQNEAQ. CDR3 loop: CASSPIGGGRFNEQFF. The DNA for the CDR3 is TGTGCCAGCAGCCCTATCGGGGGGGGGAGGTTCAATGAGCAGTTCTTC.

The gene calls are TRBV4-2 and TRBJ2-1; D may be TRBD2 (5 bases). Germline-derived CDR1 and CDR2 are LGHNA and YNFKEQ. V was pared by 0 bases and J by 10 bases, with 19 bases between. CDR3 length equals 16 residues. This chain's CDR3 is CASSQDEGEAAGEQFF. The CDR3 bases are TGTGCCAGCAGCCAAGACGAGGGTGAAGCTGCCGGGGAGCAGTTCTTC.

The J gene is TRBJ2-7, the V gene TRBV28; D is unresolved. V was shortened by 5 bases and J by 2 bases, with 10 bases between the two germline ends. The V gene's germline CDR1 is MDHEN and CDR2 SYDVKM. The CDR3 extends over 13 amino acids. CDR3 bases: TGTGCCAGCAGTCCGCCGGTCACCTACGAGCAGTACTTC. Protein: CASSPPVTYEQYF.

The chain uses TRBV7-8 and TRBJ2-3; perhaps TRBD2 as D (5 bases). The CDR3 extends over 17 amino acids. CDR1 is SGHVS and CDR2 is FQNEAQ in the germline V gene. V gave up 1 base and J gave up 2 bases, with 16 bases separating them. The CDR3 region is CASSLGVGRGLTDTQYF. The CDR3 bases are TGTGCCAGCAGCTTAGGGGTGGGCCGGGGTCTCACAGATACGCAGTATTTT.

DNA of the CDR3: TGTGCCAGCAGCCCGGGACTTCCGACGTCCTACGAGCAGTACTTC. Residues: CASSPGLPTSYEQYF. The chain has TRBV7-3 and TRBJ2-7; maybe TRBD2 (6 bases). CDR1 and CDR2 (germline): SGHTA, FQGTGA. The CDR3 loop spans 15 amino acids. The ends were cut back, 5 bases at V and 1 base at J, with 15 bases in the middle.

This chain links TRBV5-1 with TRBJ2-5, with D perhaps matching TRBD2 (6 bases). Germline V gives CDR1 SGHRS, CDR2 YFSETQ. The length of the CDR3 is 14 residues. V lost 0 bases, J lost 4 bases, and 10 bases lay in between. CDR3 DNA: TGCGCCAGCAGCTTGGACCCCGGGGGAGAGACCCAGTACTTC. This codes for CASSLDPGGETQYF. Using reference TRBV5-1 and TRBJ2-5 for the parts outside the CDR3, the full variable domain is KAGVTQTPRYLIKTRGQQVTLSCSPISGHRSVSWYQQTPGQGLQFLFEYFSETQRNKGNFPGRFSGRQFSNSRSEMNVSTLELGDSALYLCASSLDPGGETQYFGPGTRLLVL.

This clone was seen only once. This sequence joins TRBV7-9 and TRBJ2-7; 7 positions match TRBD2. V trimming: 4 bases; J trimming: 2 bases; junction bases outside the gene matches: 8. Germline V gene sequence: CDR1 SEHNR, CDR2 FQNEAQ (reference sequence). The length of the CDR3 is 15 residues. The CDR3 region is CASSSGRLTAYEQYF. The CDR3 nucleotides are TGTGCCAGCAGCTCCGGGAGGTTAACAGCCTACGAGCAGTACTTC.

The chain combines TRBV28 with TRBJ2-7; maybe TRBD1 (6 bases). CDR3 size: 14 residues. Germline loops: CDR1 MDHEN, CDR2 SYDVKM. Trimming stripped 10 bases from V and 0 bases from J, with 16 bases between. The CDR3 bases are TGTGCCACCAGAGACAGGCCAAGCTCCTACGAGCAGTACTTC. It is translated as CATRDRPSSYEQYF. The full variable domain, completed using reference TRBV28 and TRBJ2-7, is DVKVTQSSRYLVKRTGEKVFLECVQDMDHENMFWYRQDPGLGLRLIYFSYDVKMKEKGDIPEGYSVSREKKERFSLILESASTNQTSMYLCATRDRPSSYEQYFGPGTRLTVT.

CDR3 loop: CASSEREGGVNEQFF. Here the CDR3 DNA reads TGTGCCAGCAGTGAACGGGAGGGGGGAGTCAATGAGCAGTTCTTC. This chain uses TRBV2 with TRBJ2-1, with 8 bases matching TRBD2. Germline V CDR1 and CDR2: SNHLY, FYNNEI. Trimming cost V 2 bases and J 6 bases; bases outside gene matches: 6. There are 15 residues in the CDR3.

This clone came up once. The V gene is TRBV28, the J gene TRBJ2-1, with 9 bases matching TRBD1. The germline CDR1 and CDR2 sequences are MDHEN and SYDVKM. This CDR3 region has 12 residues. V trimming: 6 bases; J trimming: 9 bases; junction bases outside the gene matches: 3. DNA for the CDR3: TGTGCCAGCAGGGGACAGGGAACTGAGCAGTTCTTC. Its translation is CASRGQGTEQFF. Drawing the rest from reference TRBV28 and TRBJ2-1, the complete variable domain is DVKVTQSSRYLVKRTGEKVFLECVQDMDHENMFWYRQDPGLGLRLIYFSYDVKMKEKGDIPEGYSVSREKKERFSLILESASTNQTSMYLCASRGQGTEQFFGPGTRLTVL.

This clone was detected once. The V gene is TRBV19, the J gene TRBJ2-7; TRBD2 agrees at 7 bases. The CDR3 extends over 14 amino acids. Germline lookup yields CDR1 LNHDA and CDR2 SQIVND (reference sequence). Trimming removed 1 base from V and 7 bases from J; junction bases left unmatched: 7. The CDR3 nucleotides are TGTGCCAGTAGTATAGTCGGGGGGTCTGGTGAGCAGTACTTC. Its protein is CASSIVGGSGEQYF.

The chain links TRBV5-4 to TRBJ1-5; no clear D gene. The CDR3 covers 15 residues. V lost 0 bases to trimming and J lost 4 bases, with 11 bases between them. Germline CDR1 is SGHNT and CDR2 is YYREEE (reference sequence). The CDR3 region is CASSLDTSGNQPQHF. The CDR3 DNA reads TGTGCCAGCAGCTTGGACACTAGTGGGAATCAGCCCCAGCATTTT.

This chain links TRBV7-8 with TRBJ2-1; 11 nucleotides align to TRBD2. The CDR3 consists of 15 residues. With 4 bases clipped from V and 5 bases from J, the junction kept 4 bases outside the gene matches. Germline V lookup: CDR1 SGHVS, CDR2 FQNEAQ. In nucleotides, the CDR3 is TGTGCCAGCAGCTCGAGGGGACTAGCGGACAATGAGCAGTTCTTC. It yields the protein CASSSRGLADNEQFF.

The chain carries TRBV28 and TRBJ2-3; 13 nucleotides line up with TRBD2. This CDR3 comprises 15 residues. V was pared by 6 bases and J by 2 bases, with 2 bases of the junction left unmatched. Per the germline V gene, CDR1 is MDHEN and CDR2 is SYDVKM. CDR3 loop: CASSGLAGATDTQYF. Written as DNA, the CDR3 is TGTGCCAGCAGCGGACTAGCGGGAGCCACAGATACGCAGTATTTT.

The rearrangement uses TRBV11-2 and TRBJ1-4, with a possible D match to TRBD1 (5 bases). In germline, CDR1 is SGHAT, CDR2 FQNNGV. Trimming took off 1 base at V and 7 bases at J, with 13 bases between the two ends. The CDR3 covers 15 residues. In DNA, the CDR3 is TGTGCCAGCAGCTTAGGCAGGGCTTTACCTGAAAAACTGTTTTTT. Its protein is CASSLGRALPEKLFF.